Below, 2 T cell receptor beta chains from the same sample are listed, as sequenced in a study of spatial heterogeneity in lung cancer. Time point defined: sample taken at primary tumor resection. Researchers sequenced whole RNA taken from tumor, nontumor lung or frozen PBMC without sorting. Each CDR3 protein is one row after TCRdb ran MiXCR on the 5' RACE reads. The sample includes about 45,000 distinct CDR3 sequences, around 11% seen only once; the top ten take roughly 40%. This specimen was PBMCs, taken at surgery. These receptors came from a female donor with early-stage non-small cell lung cancer.

This clonotype has only a few counts. The rearrangement uses TRBV5-1 and TRBJ1-1; the D gene is possibly TRBD1 (5 bases). V gave up 7 bases and J gave up 7 bases, with 5 bases separating them. Germline values: CDR1 SGHRS, CDR2 YFSETQ. The CDR3 is 9 residues long. In DNA form, the CDR3 reads TGCGCCAGCGGGGGTGAAGCTTTCTTT. Its protein product is CASGGEAFF. Variable domain in full (rest from reference TRBV5-1 and TRBJ1-1): KAGVTQTPRYLIKTRGQQVTLSCSPISGHRSVSWYQQTPGQGLQFLFEYFSETQRNKGNFPGRFSGRQFSNSRSEMNVSTLELGDSALYLCASGGEAFFGQGTRLTVV.

This clonotype has a handful of counts. This chain connects TRBV6-1 to TRBJ2-1, with unresolved D. This CDR3 has 14 amino acids. Germline assignment: CDR1 MNHNS and CDR2 SASEGT. The germline V and J ends were trimmed by 3 bases and 4 bases, with 10 bases remaining between them. The CDR3 here is CASSESTRYNEQFF. CDR3 bases: TGTGCCAGCAGTGAGTCCACCAGGTACAATGAGCAGTTCTTC.